This T cell receptor beta chain is from a study of shared clonotypes between healthy human individuals. Study-wide results and limits: Rarefaction exposed incomplete sorted-subset sequencing despite large depth. Owing to a small donor count, the genetic and exposure-history diversity represented was limited.

Sequencing was performed with immunoSEQ multiplex PCR; in TCRdb, only in-frame clones are kept and a portion is missing. The sample consists of 950,000 to 1,300,000 clones, about 75% of them appearing once. This clone is a singleton in its sample. What it binds is not known. The length of the CDR3 is 17 residues. CDR1 is MNHEY and CDR2 is SMNVEV in the germline V gene (reference sequence). The V gene end was trimmed by 6 bases and the J gene end by 1 base; junction bases not matched to a gene: 11. The clonotype comes from a man between 18 and 29 years old in good health. The V and J genes are TRBV27 and TRBJ1-5; TRBD1 agrees at 8 bases. Sequencing input: memory CD4+ T cells sorted from blood. Subset defined: CD45RA-negative fraction. The CDR3 DNA reads as TGTGCCAGCAGCTTAGGGACAGGCGATCCGAGCAATCAGCCCCAGCATTTT. Translation: CASSLGTGDPSNQPQHF.